These T cell receptor beta chains were read from a single sample in a study of cytomegalovirus exposure and HLA in healthy donors. Using immunoSEQ multiplex PCR, the repertoire was profiled, and TCRdb retains in-frame clones only, with some absent. The sample yields 250,000 to 350,000 clones, roughly 90% seen once. The specimen was PBMCs. Receptors were obtained from a man aged 25-45 years in good health and CMV-seronegative. CDR3s include the opening cysteine and the closing phenylalanine or tryptophan. A D gene is named only where the DNA matches it firmly. For some rows the clone size is stated as once, few or many, or as a class when expanded; others skip it.

v_call: TRBV7-9
clone_size: NA
j_call: TRBJ2-7
d_call: NA
cdr3_nt: TGTGCCCTTAATGCGGGCAATGAGCAGTACTTC
cdr3_aa: CALNAGNEQYF

v_call: TRBV6-4
clone_size: NA
j_call: TRBJ1-4
d_call: NA
cdr3_nt: TGTGCCAGCAGTGGAAGCAGGGTTGCTGAAAAACTGTTTTTT
cdr3_aa: CASSGSRVAEKLFF

v_call: TRBV12-5
clone_size: NA
j_call: TRBJ2-3
d_call: TRBD1
cdr3_nt: TGTGCTAGTGGTGGGACGACAGGGGGCGCTTCAGGAGATACGCAGTATTTT
cdr3_aa: CASGGTTGGASGDTQYF

v_call: TRBV6-1
clone_size: NA
j_call: TRBJ1-4
d_call: NA
cdr3_nt: TGTGCCAGCAGTGCGGTACGGAGTAATGAAAAACTGTTTTTT
cdr3_aa: CASSAVRSNEKLFF

v_call: TRBV6-6
clone_size: NA
j_call: TRBJ1-6
d_call: TRBD1
cdr3_nt: TGTGCCAGCAGTTACAGACAGGGAGGTTCACCCCTCCACTTT
cdr3_aa: CASSYRQGGSPLHF

v_call: TRBV7-9
clone_size: NA
j_call: TRBJ2-5
d_call: NA
cdr3_nt: TGTGCCAGCAGCCGGAGTCCAGGGGAGACCCAGTACTTC
cdr3_aa: CASSRSPGETQYF

v_call: TRBV7-6
clone_size: few
j_call: TRBJ1-2
d_call: TRBD1
cdr3_nt: TGTGCCAGCAGCTTACAGACAGGGGTGTACTATGGCTACACCTTC
cdr3_aa: CASSLQTGVYYGYTF

v_call: TRBV25-1
clone_size: few
j_call: TRBJ2-1
d_call: NA
cdr3_nt: TGTGCCAGCAGTCAACGGACAGAGAATGAGCAGTTCTTC
cdr3_aa: CASSQRTENEQFF

v_call: TRBV12-5
clone_size: once
j_call: TRBJ1-2
d_call: NA
cdr3_nt: TGTGCTAGTGGTTTGGTACCTGGCGGATCTAACTATGGCTACACCTTC
cdr3_aa: CASGLVPGGSNYGYTF

v_call: TRBV5-1
clone_size: NA
j_call: TRBJ2-1
d_call: TRBD1
cdr3_nt: TGCGCCAGCAGCTATGACAGGGCGGCCGGGAATGAGCAGTTCTTC
cdr3_aa: CASSYDRAAGNEQFF

v_call: TRBV11-2
clone_size: NA
j_call: TRBJ2-5
d_call: NA
cdr3_nt: TGTGCCAGCAGCCCGAGCGGTGGGGAGACCCAGTACTTC
cdr3_aa: CASSPSGGETQYF

v_call: TRBV4-3
clone_size: NA
j_call: TRBJ2-1
d_call: TRBD1
cdr3_nt: TGCGCCAGCAGCCAAGATCGGGGGACAGGGGGTGTCAATGAGCAGTTCTTC
cdr3_aa: CASSQDRGTGGVNEQFF

v_call: TRBV30
clone_size: NA
j_call: TRBJ1-5
d_call: NA
cdr3_nt: TGTGCCCAGTCTCCGACGGGGAATCAGCCCCAGCATTTT
cdr3_aa: CAQSPTGNQPQHF

v_call: TRBV6-5
clone_size: NA
j_call: TRBJ1-2
d_call: NA
cdr3_nt: TGTGCCAGCTCCCGAGGTGGGGGCAACTATGGCTACACCTTC
cdr3_aa: CASSRGGGNYGYTF

v_call: TRBV5-4
clone_size: NA
j_call: TRBJ1-2
d_call: NA
cdr3_nt: TGTGCCAGCAGTTTGGACAGAGCCTATGGCTACACCTTC
cdr3_aa: CASSLDRAYGYTF

v_call: TRBV27
clone_size: NA
j_call: TRBJ1-2
d_call: NA
cdr3_nt: TGTGCCAGCAGTCCGGTAGAGGGCTATGGCTACACCTTC
cdr3_aa: CASSPVEGYGYTF

v_call: TRBV27
clone_size: NA
j_call: TRBJ2-1
d_call: NA
cdr3_nt: TGTGCCAGCAGTTTAACAGGCTACAATGAGCAGTTCTTC
cdr3_aa: CASSLTGYNEQFF

v_call: TRBV6-6
clone_size: NA
j_call: TRBJ1-2
d_call: NA
cdr3_nt: TGTGCCAGCAGTCAGTCCGATCGCTACACCTTC
cdr3_aa: CASSQSDRYTF

v_call: TRBV7-8
clone_size: once
j_call: TRBJ1-4
d_call: NA
cdr3_nt: TGTGCCAGCAGCTTAGCCGGGACACGGGCAAGGGAAAAACTGTTTTTT
cdr3_aa: CASSLAGTRAREKLFF

v_call: TRBV27
clone_size: NA
j_call: TRBJ2-7
d_call: TRBD2
cdr3_nt: TGTGCCAGCAGTCCTTCGGACCCGGGACTAGACCACGAGCAGTACTTC
cdr3_aa: CASSPSDPGLDHEQYF

v_call: TRBV20-1
clone_size: NA
j_call: TRBJ2-1
d_call: NA
cdr3_nt: TGCAGTGCCGGGACATGGGAGCAGTTCTTC
cdr3_aa: CSAGTWEQFF

v_call: TRBV19
clone_size: NA
j_call: TRBJ1-2
d_call: NA
cdr3_nt: TGTGCCAGTAGTTCCTACGGCTCGGACAGCCACAACTATGGCTACACCTTC
cdr3_aa: CASSSYGSDSHNYGYTF

v_call: TRBV4-1
clone_size: NA
j_call: TRBJ1-5
d_call: TRBD1
cdr3_nt: TGCGCCAGCAGCCAAGAGATGACAGGGGGGAATCAGCCCCAGCATTTT
cdr3_aa: CASSQEMTGGNQPQHF

v_call: TRBV27
clone_size: NA
j_call: TRBJ2-1
d_call: TRBD1
cdr3_nt: TGTGCCAGCAGTTTCAGGGGGCGCAACAATGAGCAGTTCTTC
cdr3_aa: CASSFRGRNNEQFF

v_call: TRBV5-4
clone_size: NA
j_call: TRBJ2-7
d_call: TRBD1
cdr3_nt: TGTGCCAGCAGCAAGGCTGAGACAGGGGGATACTACGAGCAGTACTTC
cdr3_aa: CASSKAETGGYYEQYF

v_call: TRBV11-2
clone_size: NA
j_call: TRBJ1-2
d_call: TRBD1
cdr3_nt: TGTGCCAGCAGCCCGGGACAGGGGGGGATTTATGGCTACACCTTC
cdr3_aa: CASSPGQGGIYGYTF

v_call: TRBV5-6
clone_size: once
j_call: TRBJ1-3
d_call: TRBD1
cdr3_nt: TGTGCCAGCAGCCGCGGGACAGGGGCTGGAAACACCATATATTTT
cdr3_aa: CASSRGTGAGNTIYF

v_call: TRBV5-1
clone_size: NA
j_call: TRBJ2-3
d_call: NA
cdr3_nt: TGCGCCAGCAGCTTGATAGGGGGAGGGAACACAGATACGCAGTATTTT
cdr3_aa: CASSLIGGGNTDTQYF

v_call: TRBV19
clone_size: NA
j_call: TRBJ2-3
d_call: TRBD2
cdr3_nt: TGTGCCAGTAGTCTGACTAGCGGGGGAGATACGCAGTATTTT
cdr3_aa: CASSLTSGGDTQYF

v_call: TRBV5-1
clone_size: NA
j_call: TRBJ2-4
d_call: TRBD2
cdr3_nt: TGCGCCAGCAGCTTGGGGTCTTGGACTAGCGGGGGGTATAGGGACATTCAGTACTTC
cdr3_aa: CASSLGSWTSGGYRDIQYF

v_call: TRBV19
clone_size: NA
j_call: TRBJ1-2
d_call: NA
cdr3_nt: TGTGCCAGTAGTACTACTAGAAAGGGGGAATATGGCTACACCTTC
cdr3_aa: CASSTTRKGEYGYTF

v_call: TRBV5-4
clone_size: NA
j_call: TRBJ2-2
d_call: NA
cdr3_nt: TGTGCCAGCAGCCTCGGACAGACGAACACCGGGGAGCTGTTTTTT
cdr3_aa: CASSLGQTNTGELFF

v_call: TRBV29-1
clone_size: once
j_call: TRBJ2-5
d_call: TRBD2
cdr3_nt: TGCAGCGTTGAGGGACTAGCGGGGGCCCGTCGAGAGACCCAGTACTTC
cdr3_aa: CSVEGLAGARRETQYF

v_call: TRBV20-1
clone_size: NA
j_call: TRBJ2-7
d_call: NA
cdr3_nt: TGCAGTGCTTCTGACTACGAGCAGTACTTC
cdr3_aa: CSASDYEQYF

v_call: TRBV11-2
clone_size: once
j_call: TRBJ2-1
d_call: TRBD1
cdr3_nt: TGTGCCAGCCGCCGGGACAGGGGTGGTGAGCAGTTCTTC
cdr3_aa: CASRRDRGGEQFF